Each of the 5 T cell receptor beta chains below was sequenced from the same sample in a study of cytomegalovirus exposure and HLA in healthy donors. A multiplex PCR was run with 60 Vbeta primers and 13 Jbeta primers. Repertoires were generated with immunoSEQ multiplex PCR, while TCRdb's copy carries only in-frame clones and drops some. The sample contains approximately 110,000 clones, around 73% of which appear only once. Sequencing used PBMCs. The receptors shown here come from a man aged 35-49 years in good health and CMV-seronegative.

This clone has just one count. The chain uses TRBV11-2 and TRBJ2-3; 12 nucleotides align to TRBD2. The J segment lost 2 bases and the V segment lost 1 base, leaving 1 base of the junction unmatched. Germline V gene data show CDR1 as SGHAT and CDR2 as FQNNGV. The length of the CDR3 is 16 residues. The CDR3 here is CASSLGLAGATDTQYF. The CDR3 DNA sequence: TGTGCCAGCAGCTTAGGACTAGCGGGGGCCACAGATACGCAGTATTTT.

DNA for the CDR3: TGCAGCGTTGAAGACGTGGGGGCGGGAAACACCATATATTTT. Residues: CSVEDVGAGNTIYF. The chain employs TRBV29-1 and TRBJ1-3, with a possible D match to TRBD1 (6 bases). The V end was cut by 0 bases, the J end by 4 bases, with 10 bases between. The V gene's germline CDR1 is SQVTM and CDR2 ANQGSEA. This CDR3 is built from 14 residues. Supplemented by reference TRBV29-1 and TRBJ1-3, the full variable domain reads SAVISQKPSRDICQRGTSLTIQCQVDSQVTMMFWYRQQPGQSLTLIATANQGSEATYESGFVIDKFPISRPNLTFSTLTVSNMSPEDSSIYLCSVEDVGAGNTIYFGEGSWLTVV.

This rearrangement joins TRBV27 to TRBJ1-1, with 9 bases identical to TRBD1. The germline V gene encodes CDR1 MNHEY and CDR2 SMNVEV (reference sequence). The ends lost 6 bases at V and 6 bases at J; junction bases unmatched: 11. CDR3 length: 15 residues. The CDR3 is CASRNRGQETSEAFF. Written as DNA, the CDR3 is TGTGCCAGCAGAAACAGGGGGCAGGAGACATCTGAAGCTTTCTTT.

The chain recombines TRBV18 with TRBJ1-1; perhaps TRBD1 as D (5 bases). The V and J ends lost 1 base and 7 bases respectively, with 16 bases between them. Germline V gene data show CDR1 as KGHSH and CDR2 as LQKENI. CDR3 length: 15 residues. The CDR3 DNA is TGTGCCAGCTCACCACGGGCAGGGCGGGAGGGTGAAGCTTTCTTT. Translated, it gives CASSPRAGREGEAFF.

The chain employs TRBV4-2 and TRBJ1-5; maybe TRBD1 (5 bases). This CDR3 has 13 amino acids. V shed 6 bases and J shed 0 bases, with 6 bases lying between them. Germline loops: CDR1 LGHNA, CDR2 YNFKEQ. The CDR3 DNA is TGTGCCAGCAGGGGGGGTAGCAATCAGCCCCAGCATTTT. Residues: CASRGGSNQPQHF.